Presented here are 25 T cell receptor beta chains from one specimen sequenced in a study of T cells after yellow fever vaccination. Using its own MiXCR run on the 5' RACE reads, TCRdb lists one record per CDR3 protein. Among just over 250,000 distinct CDR3 sequences listed, 5.2% were seen once. The sequenced sample was CD4+ T cells sorted from PBMCs, obtained on the day of the yellow fever booster vaccination. These TCRs come from a man aged 18 to 30 who received the YFV17D yellow fever vaccine.

This rearrangement joins TRBV18 to TRBJ2-3; a weak D match, TRBD1 (7 bases). V gave up 4 bases and J gave up 0 bases, with 11 bases separating them. CDR1 and CDR2 (germline): KGHSH, LQKENI. The CDR3 sequence is 15 residues long. The DNA of the CDR3 is TGTGCCAGCTCACAACAGGGGACTAGCACAGATACGCAGTATTTT. Protein product: CASSQQGTSTDTQYF.

This clonotype has a handful of counts. This rearrangement joins TRBV9 to TRBJ2-2; no firm D call. Looked up from germline, CDR1 is SGDLS and CDR2 is YYNGEE. The CDR3 has 14 residues. The V end was cut by 0 bases, the J end by 2 bases, with 5 bases between. The CDR3 DNA follows: TGTGCCAGCAGCGTAGCCCAAAACACCGGGGAGCTGTTTTTT. It specifies CASSVAQNTGELFF.

This clonotype was counted at least ten times. V gene TRBV3-1 combines with J gene TRBJ1-6, with D possibly being TRBD1 (5 bases). This CDR3 contains 14 residues. Germline CDR1 reads LGHDT; CDR2 reads YNNKEL (reference sequence). V was cut by 1 base and J by 8 bases, with 9 bases left in between. CDR3 nucleotides: TGTGCCAGCAGCCAAGGATGGGGGGATTCACCCCTCCACTTT. Its protein is CASSQGWGDSPLHF.

This clonotype was detected only a few times. This chain connects TRBV5-1 to TRBJ2-7; D is perhaps TRBD2 (5 bases). The ends were cut back, 2 bases at V and 3 bases at J, with 12 bases in the middle. This CDR3 comprises 14 residues. Per the germline V gene, CDR1 is SGHRS and CDR2 is YFSETQ. CDR3 nucleotides: TGCGCCAGCAGCTTCGGGGTACCCCACTACGAGCAGTACTTC. It codes for CASSFGVPHYEQYF.

This clonotype was seen more than once but under ten times. For the CDR3, the DNA is TGCAGCGTTGCCGGCAAAACAGGGAACTACAATGAGCAGTTCTTC. Translating gives CSVAGKTGNYNEQFF. The V gene is TRBV29-1, the J gene TRBJ2-1, with a weak D call TRBD1 (6 bases). Germline values: CDR1 SQVTM, CDR2 ANQGSEA. The germline V and J ends were trimmed by 4 bases and 3 bases, with 16 bases remaining between them. The CDR3 extends over 15 amino acids.

At least ten counts were recorded for this clonotype. The J gene is TRBJ1-4, the V gene TRBV6-5, with D possibly TRBD1 on 5 matching bases. In germline, CDR1 is MNHEY, CDR2 SVGAGI. Trimming left V 5 bases short and J 4 bases short, with 11 bases between. This CDR3 is built from 14 residues. CDR3 sequence: CASSRGRFNEKLFF. CDR3 DNA sequence: TGTGCCAGCAGTCGGGGCCGGTTTAATGAAAAACTGTTTTTT.

There are a few counts of this clonotype. V is TRBV2 and J is TRBJ1-5; D may be TRBD1 (6 bases). The CDR3 has 16 residues. V was clipped by 7 bases and J by 6 bases, with 22 bases between them. The germline V gene encodes CDR1 SNHLY and CDR2 FYNNEI. The CDR3 region is CASTASGGPGAQPQHF. The CDR3 DNA reads as TGTGCCAGCACCGCATCCGGGGGGCCGGGTGCTCAGCCCCAGCATTTT.

This clonotype was counted a few times. This chain uses TRBV6-6 with TRBJ1-4; D unclear. The V end lost 2 bases, the J end lost 5 bases, and 6 bases lay between the germline ends. This CDR3 is built from 13 residues. In germline, CDR1 is MNHNY, CDR2 SVGAGI (reference sequence). The CDR3 spells CASSYQENEKLFF. CDR3 nucleotide sequence: TGTGCCAGCAGTTACCAAGAGAATGAAAAACTGTTTTTT.

DNA for the CDR3: TGTGCCAGCAGACCCGGACAGGTGGTTGGCTACACCTTC. Amino acids: CASRPGQVVGYTF. The chain carries TRBV6-5 and TRBJ1-2; 7 nucleotides align to TRBD1. Per the germline V gene, CDR1 is MNHEY and CDR2 is SVGAGI. There are 13 residues in the CDR3. V lost 6 bases, J lost 7 bases, and 8 bases stayed unmatched.

V is TRBV5-1 and J is TRBJ2-7; 8 bases are a match to TRBD1. The CDR3 consists of 13 residues. Unmatched junction bases numbered 4, after V lost 4 bases and J lost 4 bases. Germline assignment: CDR1 SGHRS and CDR2 YFSETQ. CDR3 bases: TGCGCCAGCAGCCCGGACAGGGAGTACGAGCAGTACTTC. Amino acids: CASSPDREYEQYF.

J is TRBJ1-5 and V is TRBV4-1; possibly TRBD1 for D (5 bases). The CDR3 loop spans 16 amino acids. Germline V gene data show CDR1 as MGHRA and CDR2 as YSYEKL. V was cut by 3 bases and J by 2 bases, with 14 bases left in between. The CDR3 bases are TGCGCCAGCAGCCATCGGGACGGGCGCGGCAATCAGCCCCAGCATTTT. It encodes CASSHRDGRGNQPQHF.

The V and J genes are TRBV10-3 and TRBJ2-7, with TRBD2 matching over 8 bases. The CDR3 totals 11 residues. The V segment lost 10 bases and the J segment 4 bases; nucleotides outside the gene matches: 3. The germline V gene has CDR1 ENHRY and CDR2 SYGVKD. The CDR3 sequence: CATGGVYEQYV. Written as DNA, the CDR3 is TGTGCCACCGGGGGGGTGTACGAGCAGTACGTC.

This clonotype was observed at least ten times. The CDR3 DNA reads as TGCGCCAGCAGCCAAGACTACTCTGGAAACACCATATATTTT. Translating it yields CASSQDYSGNTIYF. This sequence joins TRBV4-3 and TRBJ1-3; D remains ambiguous. V was pared by 0 bases and J by 0 bases, with 3 bases between. The germline gives CDR1 LGHNA, CDR2 YSLEER. The CDR3 consists of 14 residues.

This clonotype was counted a few times. This chain links TRBV7-2 with TRBJ2-3, with 12 nucleotides matching TRBD2. V was clipped by 2 bases and J by 7 bases; unmatched bases: 4. The CDR3 spans 15 residues. CDR1 and CDR2 from the germline V gene are SGHTA and FQGNSA. This CDR3 reads CASSLFLAGGNTQYF. Written as DNA, the CDR3 is TGTGCCAGCAGCTTATTCCTAGCGGGGGGGAATACGCAGTATTTT.

This rearrangement joins TRBV30 to TRBJ2-3, with D possibly matching TRBD1 (6 bases). This CDR3 is 13 amino acids long. Trimming left V 2 bases short and J 6 bases short, with 12 bases between. The germline CDR1 and CDR2 sequences are GTSNPN and SVGIG (reference sequence). The DNA of the CDR3 is TGTGCCTGGAGTCCAGGGGCCGGGGATACGCAGTATTTT. Translated, it gives CAWSPGAGDTQYF. Looking up the rest from reference TRBV30 and TRBJ2-3 gives the full variable domain: SQTIHQWPATLVQPVGSPLSLECTVEGTSNPNLYWYRQAAGRGLQLLFYSVGIGQISSEVPQNLSASRPQDRQFILSSKKLLLSDSGFYLCAWSPGAGDTQYFGPGTRLTVL.

The rearrangement joins TRBV21-1 to TRBJ2-5; the table calls TRBD1, which could not be checked here. TRBV21-1 is annotated as a pseudogene. The CDR3 totals 15 residues. In nucleotides, the CDR3 is TGTGCCAGCAGCGCCGGGACAGGCATCCAAGAGACCCAGTACTTC. It codes for CASSAGTGIQETQYF.

This clonotype came up many times. This chain joins TRBV4-1 and TRBJ2-4; D unresolved. Trimming cost V 1 base and J 0 bases, with 7 bases left between them. This CDR3 is 15 amino acids long. CDR1 is MGHRA and CDR2 is YSYEKL in the germline V gene. Written as DNA, the CDR3 is TGCGCCAGCAGCCAAGTCTATGTAGCCAAAAACATTCAGTACTTC. Its protein is CASSQVYVAKNIQYF.

This clonotype appeared a few times. The chain is built from TRBV20-1 and TRBJ1-6, with D tentatively TRBD1 (5 bases). V gave up 5 bases and J gave up 9 bases, with 11 bases separating them. The germline V gene encodes CDR1 DFQATT and CDR2 SNEGSKA (reference sequence). This CDR3 spans 12 amino acids. The CDR3 DNA sequence: TGCAGTGCTCCCCAAGGGGTTTCACCCCTCCACTTT. Translating gives CSAPQGVSPLHF.

This clonotype was recorded a few times. The chain is built from TRBV5-1 and TRBJ1-1; possibly TRBD1 for D (5 bases). The V end was cut by 4 bases, the J end by 5 bases, with 18 bases between. The CDR3 has 15 amino acids. The germline V gene encodes CDR1 SGHRS and CDR2 YFSETQ. The CDR3 here is CASSISGAGQTEAFF. The CDR3 DNA follows: TGCGCCAGCAGCATATCCGGGGCTGGTCAAACTGAAGCTTTCTTT.

This clonotype was observed many times. This chain links TRBV20-1 with TRBJ2-5, with D tentatively TRBD2 (6 bases). The CDR3 covers 12 residues. The V gene lost 1 base and the J gene lost 5 bases, with 8 bases spanning the gap. The germline gives CDR1 DFQATT, CDR2 SNEGSKA (reference sequence). Written as DNA, the CDR3 is TGCAGTGCTAGAGGCAGCGGGGAGACCCAGTACTTC. Residues: CSARGSGETQYF.

The DNA for the CDR3 is TGTGCCTGGAGCCGGACAGTCGGATATGGCTACACCTTC. Protein: CAWSRTVGYGYTF. The genes are TRBV30 and TRBJ1-2, with D tentatively TRBD1 (6 bases). The CDR3 spans 13 residues. CDR1 GTSNPN and CDR2 SVGIG come from the germline V gene (reference sequence). V was trimmed by 3 bases and J by 5 bases, leaving 13 bases between them.

V is TRBV2 and J is TRBJ1-5, with a possible D match to TRBD1 (5 bases). From germline, CDR1 is SNHLY and CDR2 FYNNEI. The V gene lost 6 bases and the J gene lost 7 bases, with 22 bases spanning the gap. This CDR3 has 16 residues. CDR3 sequence: CASSLDSVGGRQPQHF. CDR3 nucleotide sequence: TGTGCCAGCAGCTTAGACAGCGTAGGAGGGAGGCAGCCCCAGCATTTT. The variable domain in full, completed from reference TRBV2 and TRBJ1-5, reads EPEVTQTPSHQVTQMGQEVILRCVPISNHLYFYWYRQILGQKVEFLVSFYNNEISEKSEIFDDQFSVERPDGSNFTLKIRSTKLEDSAMYFCASSLDSVGGRQPQHFGDGTRLSIL.

In this sample, this clonotype turned up a few times. The chain is built from TRBV18 and TRBJ1-1, with D perhaps matching TRBD1 (6 bases). Germline CDR1 and CDR2: KGHSH and LQKENI. The V gene lost 0 bases and the J gene lost 1 base, with 24 bases spanning the gap. The CDR3 runs to 20 residues. The DNA of the CDR3 is TGTGCCAGCTCACCACCGGCTCAGGGGCTATCACCATACCCGAACACTGAAGCTTTCTTT. Translated: CASSPPAQGLSPYPNTEAFF.

In its sample, this clonotype was seen many times. J is TRBJ1-1 and V is TRBV7-2; D call uncertain. The V and J ends lost 1 base and 0 bases respectively, with 15 bases between them. CDR3 length: 17 residues. Germline V gives CDR1 SGHTA, CDR2 FQGNSA. The CDR3 sequence: CASSLVGGKGLNTEAFF. The CDR3 nucleotides read TGTGCCAGCAGCTTAGTGGGAGGGAAGGGCTTGAACACTGAAGCTTTCTTT.

This clonotype was counted between two and nine times. The J gene is TRBJ1-6, the V gene TRBV7-2; 7 nucleotides agree with TRBD1. The CDR3 spans 15 residues. V shed 1 base, J shed 4 bases, and the junction held 1 base outside the gene matches. The germline V gene encodes CDR1 SGHTA and CDR2 FQGNSA. The CDR3 region is CASSLGQGYNSPLHF. The DNA of the CDR3 is TGTGCCAGCAGCTTAGGACAGGGTTATAATTCACCCCTCCACTTT.